This T cell receptor (beta chain) was retrieved from a study of cytomegalovirus exposure and HLA in healthy donors. PCR involved 60 Vbeta and 13 Jbeta primers. TCRdb keeps only in-frame clones here, not all; method: immunoSEQ multiplex PCR. The table shows around 140,000 clones, with approximately 77% occurring only once. The sequence derives from a woman aged 55-69 years in good health and CMV-seronegative. Sample: PBMCs.

In nucleotides, the CDR3 is TGTGCCAGCAGCTTACTCCCCCCCCAGGGGGTGCTTGAGCAGTACTTC. Translated: CASSLLPPQGVLEQYF. The chain links TRBV7-9 to TRBJ2-7, with 7 positions matching TRBD1. Germline lookup yields CDR1 SEHNR and CDR2 FQNEAQ (reference sequence). The CDR3 has 16 residues. Germline trimming cut 2 bases from V and 7 bases from J; bases unmatched to any gene: 14.